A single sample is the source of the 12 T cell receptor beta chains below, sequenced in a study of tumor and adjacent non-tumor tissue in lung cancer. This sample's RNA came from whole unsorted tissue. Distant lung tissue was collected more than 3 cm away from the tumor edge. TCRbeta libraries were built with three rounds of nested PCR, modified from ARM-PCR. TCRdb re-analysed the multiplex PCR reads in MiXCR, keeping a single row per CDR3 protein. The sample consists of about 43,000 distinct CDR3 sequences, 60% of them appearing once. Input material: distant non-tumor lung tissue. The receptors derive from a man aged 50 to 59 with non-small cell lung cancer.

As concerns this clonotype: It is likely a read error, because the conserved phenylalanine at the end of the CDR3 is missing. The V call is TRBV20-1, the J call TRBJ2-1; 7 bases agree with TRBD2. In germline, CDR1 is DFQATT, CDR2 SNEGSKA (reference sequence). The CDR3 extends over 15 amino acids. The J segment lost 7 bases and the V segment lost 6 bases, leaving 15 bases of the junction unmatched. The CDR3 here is CSASRRRGRGNEQFL. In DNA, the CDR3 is TGCAGTGCCTCTAGGAGGCGCGGGAGAGGTAATGAGCAGTTCCTC.

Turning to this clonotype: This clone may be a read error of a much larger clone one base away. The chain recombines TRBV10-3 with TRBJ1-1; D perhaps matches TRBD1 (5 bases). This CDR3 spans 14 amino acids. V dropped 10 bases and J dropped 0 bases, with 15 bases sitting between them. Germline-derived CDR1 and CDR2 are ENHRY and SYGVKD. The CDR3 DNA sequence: TGTGCCACCTCCGGGACCGATATGAACACTGAAGCTTTCTTT. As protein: CATSGTDMNTEAFF.

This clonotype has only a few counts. The CDR3 nucleotides are TGTGCCAGCTCCTTGGGCCTCACAGGGAACGAGCAGTACTTC. Translating it yields CASSLGLTGNEQYF. This chain connects TRBV19 to TRBJ2-7; TRBD1 is a possible D gene (6 bases). The CDR3 is 14 residues long. CDR1 is LNHDA, CDR2 SQIVND, per germline (reference sequence). Trimming shortened V by 9 bases and J by 5 bases, and 20 bases separated the two germline ends.

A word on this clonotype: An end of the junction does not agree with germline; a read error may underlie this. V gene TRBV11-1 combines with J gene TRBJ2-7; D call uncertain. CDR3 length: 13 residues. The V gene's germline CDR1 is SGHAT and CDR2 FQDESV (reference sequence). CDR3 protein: CASTLSRLLMQYF. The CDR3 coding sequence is TGTGCCAGCACCTTATCGAGACTCTTGATGCAGTACTTC. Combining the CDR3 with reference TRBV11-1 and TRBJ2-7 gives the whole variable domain EAEVAQSPRYKITEKSQAVAFWCDPISGHATLYWYRQILGQGPELLVQFQDESVVDDSQLPKDRFSAERLKGVDSTLKIQPAELGDSAMYLCASTLSRLLMQYFGPGTRLTVT.

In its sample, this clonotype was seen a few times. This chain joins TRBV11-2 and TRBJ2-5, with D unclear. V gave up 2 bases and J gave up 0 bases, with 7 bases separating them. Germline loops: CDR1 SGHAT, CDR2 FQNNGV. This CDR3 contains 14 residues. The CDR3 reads CASSLRLDQETQYF. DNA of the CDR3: TGTGCCAGCAGCTTACGCCTAGACCAAGAGACCCAGTACTTC.

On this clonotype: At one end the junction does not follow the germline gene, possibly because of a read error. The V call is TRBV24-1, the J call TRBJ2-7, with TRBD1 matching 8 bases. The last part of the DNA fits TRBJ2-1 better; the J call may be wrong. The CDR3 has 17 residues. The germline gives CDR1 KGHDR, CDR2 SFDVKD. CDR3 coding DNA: TGTTCCACCAGTGACTCTCCCTCCGGGACAGGCGCCTACGAGCAGTTCTTC. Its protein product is CSTSDSPSGTGAYEQFF.

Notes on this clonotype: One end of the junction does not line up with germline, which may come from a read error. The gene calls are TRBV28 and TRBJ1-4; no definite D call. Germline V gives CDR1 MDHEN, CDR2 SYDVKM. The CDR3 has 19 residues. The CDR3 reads CARSFRARGSSATNEKLFF. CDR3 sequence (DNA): TGTGCCAGGAGTTTCCGGGCAAGAGGATCCTCTGCAACTAATGAAAAACTGTTTTTT.

The CDR3 coding sequence is TGTGCCAGTAGCAAAGTCAGGGGACAGGCCGCGGAGCTGTTTTTT. As protein: CASSKVRGQAAELFF. The chain is built from TRBV6-5 and TRBJ2-2, with 8 bases matching TRBD1. Trimming at V came to 9 bases and at J to 10 bases, leaving 16 bases not matched to a gene. The CDR3 covers 15 residues. The germline V gene encodes CDR1 MNHEY and CDR2 SVGAGI.

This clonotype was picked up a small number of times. CDR3 DNA: TGCGCCAGCAGCCCCCTAGGTAGGCCCTACAATGAGCAGTTCTTC. Translated, it gives CASSPLGRPYNEQFF. This chain connects TRBV5-1 to TRBJ2-1; D unclear. The CDR3 is 15 amino acids. The germline CDR1 and CDR2 sequences are SGHRS and YFSETQ. Trimming removed 4 bases at V and 2 bases at J, with 13 bases between.

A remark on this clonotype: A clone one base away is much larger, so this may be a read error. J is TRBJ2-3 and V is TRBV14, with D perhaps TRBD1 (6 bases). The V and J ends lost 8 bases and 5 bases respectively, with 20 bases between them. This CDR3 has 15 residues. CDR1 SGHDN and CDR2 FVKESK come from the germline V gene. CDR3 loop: CASCPGTLVRDTQYF. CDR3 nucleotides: TGTGCCAGCTGCCCCGGGACACTAGTACGAGATACGCAGTATTTT.

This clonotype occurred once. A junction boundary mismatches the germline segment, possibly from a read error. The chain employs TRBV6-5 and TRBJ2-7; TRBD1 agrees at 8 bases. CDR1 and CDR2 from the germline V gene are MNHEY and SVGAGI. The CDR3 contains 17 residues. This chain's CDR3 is CASSYSSQDRVGYEHYF. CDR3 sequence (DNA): TGTGCCAGCAGTTACTCCTCGCAGGACAGGGTAGGCTACGAGCACTATTTC.

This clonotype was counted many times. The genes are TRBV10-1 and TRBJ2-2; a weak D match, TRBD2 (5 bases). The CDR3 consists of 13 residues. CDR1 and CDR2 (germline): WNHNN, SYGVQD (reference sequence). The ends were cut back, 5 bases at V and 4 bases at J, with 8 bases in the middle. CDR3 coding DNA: TGCGCCAGCAGTATAAGCGGCACCGGGGAGCTGTTTTTT. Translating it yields CASSISGTGELFF.